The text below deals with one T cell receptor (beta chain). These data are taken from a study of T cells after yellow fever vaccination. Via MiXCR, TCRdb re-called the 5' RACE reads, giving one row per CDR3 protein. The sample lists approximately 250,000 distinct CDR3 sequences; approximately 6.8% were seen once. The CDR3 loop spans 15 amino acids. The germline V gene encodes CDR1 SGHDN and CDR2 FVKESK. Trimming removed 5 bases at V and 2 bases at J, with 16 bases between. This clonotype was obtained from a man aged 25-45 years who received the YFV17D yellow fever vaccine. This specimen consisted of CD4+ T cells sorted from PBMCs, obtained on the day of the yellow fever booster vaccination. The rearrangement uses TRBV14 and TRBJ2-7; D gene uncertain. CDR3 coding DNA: TGTGCCAGCAGCTTCGACGACTCCCTGGCCTACGAGCAGTACTTC. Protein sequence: CASSFDDSLAYEQYF.